This TCR beta chain is drawn from a study of blood T cells in healthy people across ages. Overall study: About one barcoded beta molecule was captured per two T cells (by template switching).

Approximately 9.1 milliliters was the volume of peripheral blood drawn from each donor. A word on this clonotype: Its specificity is not known.

There are 13 residues in the CDR3. The ends lost 6 bases at V and 6 bases at J; junction bases unmatched: 6. Germline assignment: CDR1 DFQATT and CDR2 SNEGSKA (reference sequence). A second PCR of roughly 7 to 11 cycles used a sample-barcoded 5' primer and a J-beta primer mix. A minimum of 2.5 million CDR3-containing paired-end reads was obtained for each sample. TCRdb itself ran the 5' RACE reads through MiXCR, one entry per CDR3 protein. The sample holds 1.5 million to 2 million distinct CDR3 sequences, about 39% seen once. Study-wide results and limits: The recorded TCR beta diversity per million T cells decreased in a roughly linear manner with age.

The chain employs TRBV20-1 and TRBJ2-3; 10 nucleotides match TRBD1. The origin of this receptor is a human donor in good health. The sample comprised blood. CDR3 in DNA: TGCAGTGCGCCCCGGGACAGGGGCGATACGCAGTATTTT. Protein: CSAPRDRGDTQYF.